This TCR beta chain was sequenced during a study of cytomegalovirus exposure and HLA in healthy donors. Use of 60 Vbeta and 13 Jbeta primers characterized the PCR. Data came from immunoSEQ multiplex PCR; TCRdb stores just in-frame clones and leaves some out. The sample yields roughly 110,000 clones, about four fifths seen once. The germline CDR1 and CDR2 sequences are SEHNR and FQNEAQ (reference sequence). The CDR3 loop spans 18 amino acids. V shed 4 bases and J 1 base; nucleotides not matched to a gene: 13. The sample taken for sequencing was PBMCs. This chain joins TRBV7-9 and TRBJ2-1; 7 bases agree with TRBD2. The TCR sequence derives from a man aged 25 to 45 in good health and CMV-seropositive. The CDR3 nucleotides are TGTGCCAGCAGCTCGACTCTTAAAGCGGGACGGTCCTACAATGAGCAGTTCTTC. This codes for CASSSTLKAGRSYNEQFF.